The 28 T cell receptor beta chains below all came from one sample that was sequenced in a study of human T cells and chemical hapten exposure. Time point noted: patch test 3, about 24 weeks after DPC sensitization. The treatment is: therapeutic diphenylcyclopropenone sensitization with weekly scalp DPC. TCRdb processed the RACE reads anew with MiXCR; each CDR3 protein has one entry. The sample lists approximately 160,000 distinct CDR3 sequences; around a quarter were seen once. The sample in question was whole blood, obtained in connection with sensitization to the hapten diphenylcyclopropenone (DPC). These receptors came from a woman aged 18-29 years with alopecia areata. Some clones in this sample may be carry-over from other donors' samples.

For this clonotype: One junction end does not reproduce the germline sequence, and a read error may be involved. This rearrangement joins TRBV11-2 to TRBJ2-3; 7 nucleotides agree with TRBD2. The CDR3 covers 18 residues. Germline CDR1 is SGHAT and CDR2 is FQNNGV. The CDR3 nucleotides are TGTGCCAGCAGTTTAGGAGGTGTGCGGGGAGGGGGCACAGATACGCAGTATTTT. This codes for CASSLGGVRGGGTDTQYF. Full variable domain (missing parts from reference TRBV11-2 and TRBJ2-3): EAGVAQSPRYKIIEKRQSVAFWCNPISGHATLYWYQQILGQGPKLLIQFQNNGVVDDSQLPKDRFSAERLKGVDSTLKIQPAKLEDSAVYLCASSLGGVRGGGTDTQYFGPGTRLTVL.

V is TRBV4-2 and J is TRBJ2-5; a possible D gene is TRBD2 (5 bases). The length of the CDR3 is 16 residues. Germline V gene lookup returns CDR1 LGHNA and CDR2 YNFKEQ. Trimming cost V 1 base and J 2 bases, with 14 bases left between them. CDR3 amino acids: CASSQAGMRLQETQYF. CDR3 nucleotides: TGTGCCAGCAGCCAAGCGGGGATGAGACTACAAGAGACCCAGTACTTC.

The chain couples TRBV9 to TRBJ2-7; D perhaps matches TRBD2 (5 bases). CDR1 SGDLS and CDR2 YYNGEE come from the germline V gene. The CDR3 contains 15 residues. V was shortened by 0 bases and J by 2 bases, with 12 bases between the two germline ends. The CDR3 loop is CASSVGVLAAYEQYF. CDR3 sequence (DNA): TGTGCCAGCAGCGTAGGGGTGCTAGCAGCCTACGAGCAGTACTTC.

This chain links TRBV19 with TRBJ1-5, with 10 bases matching TRBD1. Per the germline V gene, CDR1 is LNHDA and CDR2 is SQIVND (reference sequence). With 5 bases clipped from V and 4 bases from J, the junction kept 8 bases outside the gene matches. The CDR3 totals 16 residues. The CDR3 reads CASSYRTGGRNQPQHF. CDR3 coding DNA: TGTGCCAGTAGTTACCGGACAGGGGGAAGAAATCAGCCCCAGCATTTT.

The J gene is TRBJ2-7, the V gene TRBV5-6, with 10 bases identical to TRBD2. The CDR3 is 15 residues long. CDR1 and CDR2 (germline): SGHDT, YYEEEE. The V gene end was trimmed by 0 bases and the J gene end by 5 bases; junction bases not matched to a gene: 5. CDR3 loop: CASSLVASGSDEQYF. CDR3 DNA sequence: TGTGCCAGCAGCTTGGTAGCTAGCGGGAGCGACGAGCAGTACTTC.

This clonotype was recorded a few times. This chain joins TRBV9 and TRBJ2-1; D ambiguous. The CDR3 length is 12 residues. Germline CDR1 is SGDLS and CDR2 is YYNGEE. V lost 0 bases and J lost 8, with 6 bases in between. CDR3 nucleotides: TGTGCCAGCAGCGTAGTGGCGCATGAGCAGTTCTTC. Protein product: CASSVVAHEQFF.

There are a few counts of this clonotype. The rearrangement joins TRBV19 to TRBJ2-5, with D hard to call. Germline-derived CDR1 and CDR2 are LNHDA and SQIVND (reference sequence). Trimming took 5 bases from V and 1 from J, leaving 8 bases between them. This CDR3 has 13 residues. CDR3 region: CASSPRGQETQYF. For the CDR3, the DNA is TGTGCCAGTAGTCCACGAGGCCAAGAGACCCAGTACTTC.

J is TRBJ1-1 and V is TRBV7-3, with 7 nucleotides matching TRBD1. The length of the CDR3 is 16 residues. The junction had 10 bases not matched to a gene; V was cut back by 5 bases and J by 1 base. Germline loops: CDR1 SGHTA, CDR2 FQGTGA. CDR3 coding DNA: TGTGCCAGCAGCCCCACCCGGGACAGTACGAACACTGAAGCTTTCTTT. This sequence encodes CASSPTRDSTNTEAFF.

A few counts support this clonotype. The genes are TRBV10-3 and TRBJ2-7; 7 bases line up with TRBD1. After removal of 0 bases from V and 1 base from J, the junction contained 0 bases not matched to a gene. This CDR3 spans 14 amino acids. Germline V gene sequence: CDR1 ENHRY, CDR2 SYGVKD. Here the CDR3 reads CAISESDRSYEQYF. Written as DNA, the CDR3 is TGTGCCATCAGTGAGTCGGACAGGTCCTACGAGCAGTACTTC.

This chain uses TRBV7-2 with TRBJ2-3; possibly TRBD2 for D (6 bases). V was clipped by 5 bases and J by 1 base, with 10 bases between them. The CDR3 length is 14 residues. Germline V CDR1 and CDR2: SGHTA, FQGNSA. The CDR3: CASSLASGTDTQYF. The CDR3 DNA reads as TGTGCCAGCAGCCTGGCTAGCGGCACAGATACGCAGTATTTT.

The rearrangement links TRBV12-3 or TRBV12-4 to TRBJ2-3; D uncertain. The CDR3 extends over 12 amino acids. Deletions cut 7 bases from V and 5 bases from J, with 10 bases between. DNA of the CDR3: TGTGCCAGCAAGACGTGGGGAGATACGCAGTATTTT. Its translation: CASKTWGDTQYF.

This clonotype was seen more than once but under ten times. The chain is built from TRBV7-9 and TRBJ2-7; D may correspond to TRBD1 or TRBD2 (5 bases each). The ends were cut back, 1 base at V and 3 bases at J, with 10 bases in the middle. The CDR3 sequence is 14 residues long. Germline V gives CDR1 SEHNR, CDR2 FQNEAQ (reference sequence). The CDR3: CASSLGDPSYEQYF. The DNA for the CDR3 is TGTGCCAGCAGCTTAGGGGACCCGAGCTACGAGCAGTACTTC. Full variable domain (outside the CDR3, taken from reference TRBV7-9 and TRBJ2-7): DTGVSQNPRHKITKRGQNVTFRCDPISEHNRLYWYRQTLGQGPEFLTYFQNEAQLEKSRLLSDRFSAERPKGSFSTLEIQRTEQGDSAMYLCASSLGDPSYEQYFGPGTRLTVT.

This chain connects TRBV2 to TRBJ2-5, with 7 bases matching TRBD1. CDR3 length: 15 residues. V was clipped by 6 bases and J by 5 bases; unmatched bases: 12. Germline CDR1 and CDR2: SNHLY and FYNNEI. The CDR3 nucleotides read TGTGCCAGCAGGGCAAATACAGGGGTCCGCGAGACCCAGTACTTC. Translating it yields CASRANTGVRETQYF. Looking up the rest from reference TRBV2 and TRBJ2-5 gives the full variable domain: EPEVTQTPSHQVTQMGQEVILRCVPISNHLYFYWYRQILGQKVEFLVSFYNNEISEKSEIFDDQFSVERPDGSNFTLKIRSTKLEDSAMYFCASRANTGVRETQYFGPGTRLLVL.

The V gene is TRBV9, the J gene TRBJ2-3; 10 nucleotides agree with TRBD2. The CDR3 consists of 18 residues. J gave up 4 bases and V 1 base, and 12 bases lay outside the gene matches. Germline-derived CDR1 and CDR2 are SGDLS and YYNGEE. DNA for the CDR3: TGTGCCAGCAGCGTACCCCTGGGGCTAGCGGGAGTTTCAGATACGCAGTATTTT. Its translation is CASSVPLGLAGVSDTQYF.

Only a few counts were recorded for this clonotype. The V gene is TRBV2, the J gene TRBJ1-1, with a weak D call TRBD1 (6 bases). The CDR3 length is 15 residues. Germline loops: CDR1 SNHLY, CDR2 FYNNEI. The V end was cut by 3 bases, the J end by 0 bases, with 11 bases between. CDR3 coding DNA: TGTGCCAGCAGTGAGAGGACAGCGATGAACACTGAAGCTTTCTTT. The encoded protein is CASSERTAMNTEAFF.

The chain employs TRBV7-2 and TRBJ2-1; 14 nucleotides match TRBD2. Unmatched junction bases numbered 7, after V lost 3 bases and J lost 0 bases. The CDR3 consists of 19 residues. The V gene's germline CDR1 is SGHTA and CDR2 FQGNSA. The CDR3 reads CASSFRTSGGFSSYNEQFF. CDR3 coding DNA: TGTGCCAGCAGCTTTAGGACTAGCGGGGGGTTCAGCTCCTACAATGAGCAGTTCTTC. Filled out from reference TRBV7-2 and TRBJ2-1, the complete variable domain reads GAGVSQSPSNKVTEKGKDVELRCDPISGHTALYWYRQSLGQGLEFLIYFQGNSAPDKSGLPSDRFSAERTGGSVSTLTIQRTQQEDSAVYLCASSFRTSGGFSSYNEQFFGPGTRLTVL.

This clonotype was detected only a few times. CDR3 sequence: CSVRSRDGPNTEAFF. CDR3 nucleotides: TGCAGCGTTCGAAGCCGGGACGGCCCGAACACTGAAGCTTTCTTT. V usage is TRBV29-1 and J usage is TRBJ1-1, with D possibly TRBD1 on 5 matching bases. The germline gives CDR1 SQVTM, CDR2 ANQGSEA. The V and J ends lost 5 bases and 1 base respectively, with 17 bases between them. CDR3 length equals 15 residues.

This clonotype was seen a handful of times. CDR3 sequence reads: CASSPNAQGSEAFF. The DNA of the CDR3 is TGTGCCAGCTCACCAAACGCACAGGGATCTGAAGCTTTCTTT. The chain links TRBV18 to TRBJ1-1, with D perhaps TRBD1 (6 bases). Germline V gene sequence: CDR1 KGHSH, CDR2 LQKENI. The CDR3 consists of 14 residues. V lost 2 bases and J lost 6, with 13 bases in between.

The chain couples TRBV20-1 to TRBJ2-1; D is undetermined. The CDR3 extends over 15 amino acids. Germline lookup yields CDR1 DFQATT and CDR2 SNEGSKA (reference sequence). V lost 0 bases, J lost 0 bases, and 9 bases lay in between. CDR3 nucleotide sequence: TGCAGTGCTAGAGATACTTCGAGCTCCTACAATGAGCAGTTCTTC. Protein sequence: CSARDTSSSYNEQFF.

The chain carries TRBV29-1 and TRBJ2-2; D is perhaps TRBD1 (5 bases). This CDR3 comprises 15 residues. Trimming removed 0 bases at V and 10 bases at J, with 18 bases between. CDR1 is SQVTM, CDR2 ANQGSEA, per germline. In nucleotides, the CDR3 is TGCAGCGTTGAAGATGATAACAGGCCAAATGCGGAGCTGTTTTTT. It specifies CSVEDDNRPNAELFF.

This clonotype was recorded a few times. The rearrangement links TRBV12-3 or TRBV12-4 to TRBJ1-6, with D hard to call. The CDR3 sequence is 15 residues long. Trimming left V 3 bases short and J 2 bases short, with 8 bases between. CDR3 sequence: CASSFHLAYNSPLHF. The CDR3 nucleotides read TGTGCCAGCAGTTTTCACCTGGCCTATAATTCACCCCTCCACTTT.

The chain recombines TRBV6-2 or TRBV6-3 with TRBJ1-1; 9 nucleotides agree with TRBD1. This CDR3 has 15 amino acids. Germline values: CDR1 MNHEY, CDR2 SVGEGT. The ends lost 4 bases at V and 6 bases at J; junction bases unmatched: 9. The CDR3 bases are TGTGCCAGCAGTTCCCCGACAGGGGGGCTGTCTGAAGCTTTCTTT. This encodes CASSSPTGGLSEAFF.

J is TRBJ1-1 and V is TRBV2; D not resolved. Trimming took off 6 bases at V and 2 bases at J, with 10 bases between the two ends. The germline CDR1 and CDR2 sequences are SNHLY and FYNNEI. This CDR3 spans 13 amino acids. DNA of the CDR3: TGTGCCAGCAGCCAGGTCCGCAACACTGAAGCTTTCTTT. This translates into CASSQVRNTEAFF.

The gene calls are TRBV20-1 and TRBJ2-1; TRBD2 aligns across 8 bases. This CDR3 has 14 amino acids. Looked up from germline, CDR1 is DFQATT and CDR2 is SNEGSKA (reference sequence). V lost 1 base to trimming and J lost 5 bases; unmatched junction nucleotides: 4. The CDR3 nucleotides are TGCAGTGCTAGAGGACAAGCGGGGGACAATGAGCAGTTCTTC. Its translation is CSARGQAGDNEQFF.

In its sample, this clonotype was seen a few times. V and J are TRBV7-6 and TRBJ2-7; 9 bases are shared with TRBD1. The length of the CDR3 is 15 residues. Germline V CDR1 and CDR2: SGHVS, FNYEAQ. With 3 bases clipped from V and 2 bases from J, the junction kept 5 bases outside the gene matches. The CDR3 is CASSLEDRGPYEQYF. DNA for the CDR3: TGTGCCAGCAGCTTGGAGGACAGGGGACCCTACGAGCAGTACTTC.

This clonotype was seen only a few times. J is TRBJ2-1 and V is TRBV18; 7 bases agree with TRBD2. CDR1 and CDR2 (germline): KGHSH, LQKENI. This CDR3 spans 16 amino acids. Trimming cost V 1 base and J 6 bases; bases outside gene matches: 9. Here the CDR3 reads CASSPLGSGSRNEQFF. CDR3 sequence (DNA): TGTGCCAGCTCACCACTGGGTAGCGGGTCTCGCAATGAGCAGTTCTTC. The complete variable domain, with remaining parts taken from reference TRBV18 and TRBJ2-1, reads NAGVMQNPRHLVRRRGQEARLRCSPMKGHSHVYWYRQLPEEGLKFMVYLQKENIIDESGMPKERFSAEFPKEGPSILRIQQVVRGDSAAYFCASSPLGSGSRNEQFFGPGTRLTVL.

The gene calls are TRBV2 and TRBJ2-1; D is ambiguous. Germline loops: CDR1 SNHLY, CDR2 FYNNEI. CDR3 length: 11 amino acids. Trimming stripped 3 bases from V and 8 bases from J, with 5 bases between. CDR3 bases: TGTGCCAGCAGTGACGAAGATGAGCAGTTCTTC. It encodes CASSDEDEQFF.

Only one count was recorded for this clonotype. The chain carries TRBV6-2 or TRBV6-3 and TRBJ1-1; 7 nucleotides agree with TRBD1. From germline, CDR1 is MNHEY and CDR2 SVGEGT. The CDR3 runs 14 residues. J was trimmed by 6 bases and V by 10 bases; bases with no gene match: 14. This CDR3 reads CATPPATGFAEAFF. For the CDR3, the DNA is TGTGCCACCCCCCCCGCGACAGGGTTCGCTGAAGCTTTCTTT.